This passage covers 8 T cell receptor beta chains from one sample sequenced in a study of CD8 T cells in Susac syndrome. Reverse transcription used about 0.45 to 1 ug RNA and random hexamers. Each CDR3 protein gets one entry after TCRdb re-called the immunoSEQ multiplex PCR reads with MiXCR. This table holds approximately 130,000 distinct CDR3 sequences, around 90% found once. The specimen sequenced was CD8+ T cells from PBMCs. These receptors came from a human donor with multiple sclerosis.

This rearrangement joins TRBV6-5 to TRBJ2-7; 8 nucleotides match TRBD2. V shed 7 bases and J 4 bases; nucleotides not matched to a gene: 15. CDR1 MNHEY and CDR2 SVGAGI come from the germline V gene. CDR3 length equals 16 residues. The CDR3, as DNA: TGTGCCAGCACTTTGGGCCCCCAGCGGGAGCATTACGAGCAGTACTTC. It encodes CASTLGPQREHYEQYF.

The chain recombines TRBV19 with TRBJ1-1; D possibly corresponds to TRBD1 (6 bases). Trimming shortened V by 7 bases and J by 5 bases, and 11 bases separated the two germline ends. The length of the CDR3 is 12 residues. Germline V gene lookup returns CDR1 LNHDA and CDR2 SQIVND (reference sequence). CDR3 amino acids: CASNQGLTEAFF. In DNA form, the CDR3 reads TGTGCCAGTAACCAGGGGCTGACTGAAGCTTTCTTT.

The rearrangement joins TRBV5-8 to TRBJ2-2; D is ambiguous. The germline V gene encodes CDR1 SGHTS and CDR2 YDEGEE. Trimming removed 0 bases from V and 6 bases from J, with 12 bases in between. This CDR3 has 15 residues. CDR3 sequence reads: CASSLVSGSAGELFF. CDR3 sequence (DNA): TGTGCCAGCAGCTTGGTTTCAGGATCGGCCGGGGAGCTGTTTTTT.

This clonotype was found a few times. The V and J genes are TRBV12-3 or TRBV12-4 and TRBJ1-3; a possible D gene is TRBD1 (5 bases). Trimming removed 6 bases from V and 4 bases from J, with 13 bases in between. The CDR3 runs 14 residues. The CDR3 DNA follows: TGTGCCAGCAGACCCCCAGGGTTCGGAAACACCATATATTTT. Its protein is CASRPPGFGNTIYF.

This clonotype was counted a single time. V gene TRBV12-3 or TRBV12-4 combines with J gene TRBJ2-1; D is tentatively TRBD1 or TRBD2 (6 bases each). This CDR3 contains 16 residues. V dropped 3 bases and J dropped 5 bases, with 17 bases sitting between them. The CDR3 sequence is CASSFGSRGLHNEQFF. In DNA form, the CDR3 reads TGTGCCAGCAGTTTCGGGTCCCGGGGGCTACACAATGAGCAGTTCTTC.

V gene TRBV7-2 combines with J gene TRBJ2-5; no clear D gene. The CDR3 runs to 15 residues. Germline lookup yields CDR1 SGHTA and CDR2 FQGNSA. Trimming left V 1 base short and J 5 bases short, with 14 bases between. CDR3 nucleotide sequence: TGTGCCAGCAGCTTAGGGTTTGCGGCTGGGGAGACCCAGTACTTC. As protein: CASSLGFAAGETQYF.

The chain's CDR3 is CATRGSGNTEAFF. The CDR3, as DNA: TGTGCCACCAGGGGATCCGGGAACACTGAAGCTTTCTTT. V and J are TRBV15 and TRBJ1-1; D is unresolved. The CDR3 contains 13 residues. In germline, CDR1 is LNHNV, CDR2 YYDKDF (reference sequence). V was clipped by 6 bases and J by 1 base, with 9 bases between them.

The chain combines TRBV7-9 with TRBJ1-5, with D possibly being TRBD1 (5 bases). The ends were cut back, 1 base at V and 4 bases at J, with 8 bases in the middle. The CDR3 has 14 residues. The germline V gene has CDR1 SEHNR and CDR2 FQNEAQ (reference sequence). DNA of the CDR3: TGTGCCAGCAGCTTAGACAGGTATAATCAGCCCCAGCATTTT. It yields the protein CASSLDRYNQPQHF.